These T cell receptor beta chains were read from a single sample in a study of T cells in Graves' hyperthyroidism and ophthalmopathy. TCRdb called the multiplex PCR reads again in MiXCR, with one record for every CDR3 protein. The profile shows 350,000 to 400,000 distinct CDR3 sequences, 19% of them singletons. The sequenced sample consisted of blood. The receptors stem from a woman in her late teens or twenties with Graves' hyperthyroidism. The CDR3 runs from the conserved cysteine through the conserved F or W. The D gene is left open where the match is weak. Some rows have no size entry. The others give once, few or many, or a class for an expanded clone.

clone_size: many
d_call: -
cdr3_length: 11
j_call: TRBJ1-2
v_call: TRBV30
cdr3_aa: CAWSRGAGYTF
cdr3_nt: TGTGCCTGGAGTAGGGGAGCTGGCTACACCTTC

clone_size: many
d_call: -
cdr3_length: 14
j_call: TRBJ2-7
v_call: TRBV5-1
cdr3_aa: CASSPGAGVSEQYF
cdr3_nt: TGCGCCAGCAGCCCCGGGGCAGGGGTCTCCGAGCAGTACTTC

clone_size: many
d_call: TRBD2
cdr3_length: 17
j_call: TRBJ2-7
v_call: TRBV12-3/TRBV12-4
cdr3_aa: CASSLAVRASGSYEQYF
cdr3_nt: TGTGCCAGCAGTTTAGCCGTTCGGGCTAGCGGTTCCTACGAGCAGTACTTC

clone_size: -
d_call: -
cdr3_length: 13
j_call: TRBJ2-7
v_call: TRBV24-1
cdr3_aa: CATSDAGLYEQYF
cdr3_nt: TGTGCCACCAGTGATGCTGGACTGTACGAGCAGTACTTC

clone_size: many
d_call: TRBD1
cdr3_length: 14
j_call: TRBJ1-1
v_call: TRBV10-3
cdr3_aa: CAIKPGQLNTEAFF
cdr3_nt: TGTGCCATCAAACCGGGACAGTTGAACACTGAAGCTTTCTTT

clone_size: many
d_call: -
cdr3_length: 15
j_call: TRBJ1-3
v_call: TRBV12-3/TRBV12-4
cdr3_aa: CASSPSGDFGNTIYF
cdr3_nt: TGTGCCAGCAGTCCTAGTGGCGATTTTGGAAACACCATATATTTT

clone_size: few
d_call: -
cdr3_length: 16
j_call: TRBJ2-2
v_call: TRBV24-1
cdr3_aa: CATSDPVWRDTGELFF
cdr3_nt: TGTGCCACCAGTGACCCCGTTTGGCGGGACACCGGGGAGCTGTTTTTT

clone_size: many
d_call: TRBD1
cdr3_length: 16
j_call: TRBJ1-5
v_call: TRBV6-1
cdr3_aa: CASSPEGTGRSQPQHF
cdr3_nt: TGTGCCAGCAGCCCTGAAGGGACAGGGCGAAGTCAGCCCCAGCATTTT

clone_size: few
d_call: -
cdr3_length: 13
j_call: TRBJ2-4
v_call: TRBV7-8
cdr3_aa: CASSKREQSIKYF
cdr3_nt: TGTGCCAGCAGCAAGAGGGAGCAGAGCATTAAGTACTTC

clone_size: many
d_call: -
cdr3_length: 15
j_call: TRBJ1-1
v_call: TRBV29-1
cdr3_aa: CSVEPSRGSGTEAFF
cdr3_nt: TGCAGCGTAGAGCCGAGCAGGGGATCTGGCACTGAAGCTTTCTTT

clone_size: many
d_call: TRBD2
cdr3_length: 17
j_call: TRBJ2-7
v_call: TRBV20-1
cdr3_aa: CSARVPPLAGGLYEQYF
cdr3_nt: TGCAGTGCTAGAGTGCCCCCTCTAGCGGGGGGGCTCTACGAGCAGTACTTC

clone_size: -
d_call: TRBD1
cdr3_length: 13
j_call: TRBJ1-2
v_call: TRBV5-1
cdr3_aa: CASSWVQGDGYTF
cdr3_nt: TGCGCCAGCAGCTGGGTACAGGGGGATGGCTACACCTTC

clone_size: many
d_call: -
cdr3_length: 15
j_call: TRBJ2-5
v_call: TRBV13
cdr3_aa: CASSLTDSYQETQYF
cdr3_nt: TGTGCCAGCAGCTTAACAGATTCTTACCAAGAGACCCAGTACTTC

clone_size: -
d_call: -
cdr3_length: 14
j_call: TRBJ2-5
v_call: TRBV5-1
cdr3_aa: CASSLAGAPETQYF
cdr3_nt: TGCGCCAGCAGCTTGGCCGGGGCGCCGGAGACCCAGTACTTC

clone_size: few
d_call: TRBD1
cdr3_length: 14
j_call: TRBJ2-2
v_call: TRBV10-3
cdr3_aa: CASRDRDYTGELFF
cdr3_nt: TGTGCCTCCCGGGACAGAGATTACACCGGGGAGCTGTTTTTT

clone_size: many
d_call: -
cdr3_length: 16
j_call: TRBJ1-2
v_call: TRBV7-6
cdr3_aa: CASSRDLTVEYYGYTF
cdr3_nt: TGTGCCAGCAGCCGAGACCTCACCGTAGAATACTATGGCTACACCTTC

clone_size: many
d_call: TRBD1
cdr3_length: 15
j_call: TRBJ1-3
v_call: TRBV27
cdr3_aa: CASSAGQGVGNTIYF
cdr3_nt: TGTGCCAGCAGTGCCGGACAGGGCGTTGGAAACACCATATATTTT

clone_size: many
d_call: -
cdr3_length: 14
j_call: TRBJ1-5
v_call: TRBV10-1
cdr3_aa: CASSESHRNQPQHF
cdr3_nt: TGCGCCAGCAGTGAGTCCCATAGAAATCAGCCCCAGCATTTT

clone_size: -
d_call: TRBD1
cdr3_length: 17
j_call: TRBJ1-1
v_call: TRBV28
cdr3_aa: CASSQNSRGRGYTEAFF
cdr3_nt: TGTGCCAGCAGTCAGAACTCCAGGGGGCGCGGGTACACTGAAGCTTTCTTT

clone_size: many
d_call: -
cdr3_length: 13
j_call: TRBJ2-7
v_call: TRBV12-3/TRBV12-4
cdr3_aa: CASSWSGRGDLYF
cdr3_nt: TGTGCCAGCAGTTGGTCTGGCAGGGGCGACTTATACTTC

clone_size: many
d_call: TRBD1
cdr3_length: 16
j_call: TRBJ1-2
v_call: TRBV24-1
cdr3_aa: CATSDSMDRERYGYTF
cdr3_nt: TGTGCCACCAGTGATTCCATGGACAGGGAACGCTATGGCTACACCTTC

clone_size: many
d_call: -
cdr3_length: 16
j_call: TRBJ1-3
v_call: TRBV12-3/TRBV12-4
cdr3_aa: CASILRVEGSRNTIYF
cdr3_nt: TGTGCCAGCATACTTCGTGTGGAGGGATCAAGAAACACCATATATTTT

clone_size: many
d_call: -
cdr3_length: 17
j_call: TRBJ2-4
v_call: TRBV6-5
cdr3_aa: CASSSRDKPLAKNIQYF
cdr3_nt: TGTGCCAGCAGTTCCAGAGACAAACCTTTAGCCAAAAACATTCAGTACTTC

clone_size: many
d_call: TRBD1
cdr3_length: 16
j_call: TRBJ2-1
v_call: TRBV2
cdr3_aa: CASSGLAGGLHNEQFF
cdr3_nt: TGTGCCAGCAGTGGGTTGGCAGGGGGCCTTCACAATGAGCAGTTCTTC

clone_size: -
d_call: -
cdr3_length: 14
j_call: TRBJ1-1
v_call: TRBV12-3/TRBV12-4
cdr3_aa: CASSHRVTRAEAFF
cdr3_nt: TGTGCCAGCAGTCACAGGGTAACGAGGGCTGAAGCTTTCTTT

clone_size: many
d_call: -
cdr3_length: 13
j_call: TRBJ2-2
v_call: TRBV10-1
cdr3_aa: CASSARSTGELFF
cdr3_nt: TGCGCCAGCAGCGCCCGGAGCACCGGGGAGCTGTTTTTT

clone_size: many
d_call: -
cdr3_length: 14
j_call: TRBJ1-1
v_call: TRBV5-1
cdr3_aa: CASASGGVNTEAFF
cdr3_nt: TGCGCCAGCGCGTCGGGCGGTGTGAACACTGAAGCTTTCTTT

clone_size: -
d_call: TRBD2
cdr3_length: 15
j_call: TRBJ2-7
v_call: TRBV3-1
cdr3_aa: CASSHVSRGAYEQYF
cdr3_nt: TGTGCCAGCAGCCATGTATCGCGGGGGGCCTACGAGCAGTACTTC

clone_size: many
d_call: -
cdr3_length: 15
j_call: TRBJ2-7
v_call: TRBV15
cdr3_aa: CATSRASDASYEQYF
cdr3_nt: TGTGCCACCAGCAGGGCTTCCGATGCGTCCTACGAGCAGTACTTC

clone_size: -
d_call: TRBD2
cdr3_length: 16
j_call: TRBJ2-7
v_call: TRBV6-1
cdr3_aa: CASSHSGGALSYEQYF
cdr3_nt: TGTGCCAGCAGTCATAGCGGGGGGGCCCTCTCCTACGAGCAGTACTTC

clone_size: many
d_call: -
cdr3_length: 13
j_call: TRBJ2-5
v_call: TRBV20-1
cdr3_aa: CSARSGGAETQYF
cdr3_nt: TGCAGTGCTAGGTCGGGGGGCGCGGAGACCCAGTACTTC

clone_size: -
d_call: TRBD1
cdr3_length: 14
j_call: TRBJ1-5
v_call: TRBV13
cdr3_aa: CASSPGGQAQPQHF
cdr3_nt: TGTGCCAGCAGTCCAGGAGGACAGGCTCAGCCCCAGCATTTT

clone_size: many
d_call: -
cdr3_length: 16
j_call: TRBJ2-2
v_call: TRBV27
cdr3_aa: CASSSRGRPNTGELFF
cdr3_nt: TGTGCCAGCAGCTCCCGTGGCAGACCGAACACCGGGGAGCTGTTTTTT

clone_size: many
d_call: -
cdr3_length: 13
j_call: TRBJ1-5
v_call: TRBV4-1
cdr3_aa: CASSQDRLAPQHF
cdr3_nt: TGCGCCAGCAGCCAAGATCGTCTCGCGCCCCAGCATTTT

clone_size: -
d_call: -
cdr3_length: 12
j_call: TRBJ2-7
v_call: TRBV20-1
cdr3_aa: CSASGSSYEQYF
cdr3_nt: TGCAGTGCTAGCGGTAGCTCCTACGAGCAGTACTTC

clone_size: medium-sized
d_call: TRBD1
cdr3_length: 15
j_call: TRBJ1-1
v_call: TRBV2
cdr3_aa: CASSKGQGADTEAFF
cdr3_nt: TGTGCCAGCAGTAAAGGACAGGGGGCTGACACTGAAGCTTTCTTT

clone_size: -
d_call: -
cdr3_length: 12
j_call: TRBJ1-1
v_call: TRBV12-3/TRBV12-4
cdr3_aa: CASSLVTGEAFF
cdr3_nt: TGTGCCAGCAGTTTAGTAACAGGGGAAGCTTTCTTT

clone_size: -
d_call: -
cdr3_length: 14
j_call: TRBJ2-7
v_call: TRBV27
cdr3_aa: CASSFVGGRHEQYF
cdr3_nt: TGTGCCAGCAGTTTTGTCGGAGGGCGCCACGAGCAGTACTTC

clone_size: many
d_call: -
cdr3_length: 13
j_call: TRBJ2-5
v_call: TRBV20-1
cdr3_aa: CSATDGSEETQYF
cdr3_nt: TGCAGTGCTACCGACGGGTCTGAAGAGACCCAGTACTTC

clone_size: -
d_call: -
cdr3_length: 15
j_call: TRBJ2-4
v_call: TRBV12-3/TRBV12-4
cdr3_aa: CASSRSTGSKNIQYF
cdr3_nt: TGTGCCAGCAGTAGGTCAACAGGGTCCAAAAACATTCAGTACTTC

clone_size: many
d_call: -
cdr3_length: 14
j_call: TRBJ2-7
v_call: TRBV7-2
cdr3_aa: CASSFRGKSSEQYF
cdr3_nt: TGTGCCAGCAGCTTTCGGGGTAAATCTTCCGAGCAGTACTTC

clone_size: many
d_call: -
cdr3_length: 14
j_call: TRBJ1-2
v_call: TRBV12-3/TRBV12-4
cdr3_aa: CASSLDGTTYGYTF
cdr3_nt: TGTGCCAGCAGTTTAGACGGGACAACCTATGGCTACACCTTC

clone_size: many
d_call: -
cdr3_length: 13
j_call: TRBJ1-2
v_call: TRBV6-1
cdr3_aa: CASSEMTDYGYTF
cdr3_nt: TGTGCCAGCAGTGAGATGACAGACTATGGCTACACCTTC

clone_size: few
d_call: -
cdr3_length: 15
j_call: TRBJ2-2
v_call: TRBV30
cdr3_aa: CACTPARAAPGELVF
cdr3_nt: TGTGCCTGCACCCCTGCCAGAGCTGCGCCCGGGGAGCTGGTTTTT

clone_size: many
d_call: -
cdr3_length: 13
j_call: TRBJ1-3
v_call: TRBV12-3/TRBV12-4
cdr3_aa: CAGSTGGSDTIYF
cdr3_nt: TGTGCCGGGAGCACGGGGGGTTCGGACACCATATATTTT

clone_size: many
d_call: -
cdr3_length: 16
j_call: TRBJ2-6
v_call: TRBV6-1
cdr3_aa: CASSEHDSSGANVLTF
cdr3_nt: TGTGCCAGCAGTGAACACGATAGCTCTGGGGCCAACGTCCTGACTTTC

clone_size: once
d_call: -
cdr3_length: 14
j_call: TRBJ1-1
v_call: TRBV12-5
cdr3_aa: CASGRDLGKAEAFF
cdr3_nt: TGTGCTAGTGGTCGAGACTTGGGGAAGGCTGAAGCTTTCTTT

clone_size: -
d_call: -
cdr3_length: 13
j_call: TRBJ1-1
v_call: TRBV12-3/TRBV12-4
cdr3_aa: CASRVQGNTEAFF
cdr3_nt: TGTGCCAGCAGAGTACAGGGAAACACTGAAGCTTTCTTT

clone_size: many
d_call: TRBD1
cdr3_length: 16
j_call: TRBJ2-5
v_call: TRBV9
cdr3_aa: CASSPRRDRGTETQYF
cdr3_nt: TGTGCCAGCAGCCCTCGCCGGGACAGGGGGACGGAGACCCAGTACTTC

clone_size: -
d_call: -
cdr3_length: 13
j_call: TRBJ1-5
v_call: TRBV6-5
cdr3_aa: CASRYDWNQPQHF
cdr3_nt: TGTGCCAGCAGGTATGACTGGAATCAGCCCCAGCATTTT

clone_size: few
d_call: -
cdr3_length: 13
j_call: TRBJ1-2
v_call: TRBV6-5
cdr3_aa: CASSYSEGYGYTF
cdr3_nt: TGTGCCAGCAGTTACTCAGAAGGCTATGGCTACACCTTC

clone_size: many
d_call: -
cdr3_length: 14
j_call: TRBJ1-2
v_call: TRBV2
cdr3_aa: CASRPTSGGYGYTF
cdr3_nt: TGTGCCAGCAGGCCGACATCGGGCGGCTATGGCTACACCTTC

clone_size: many
d_call: -
cdr3_length: 13
j_call: TRBJ1-5
v_call: TRBV15
cdr3_aa: CATSRDRLQPQHF
cdr3_nt: TGTGCCACCAGCAGAGATCGGCTTCAGCCCCAGCATTTT

clone_size: -
d_call: -
cdr3_length: 12
j_call: TRBJ2-5
v_call: TRBV29-1
cdr3_aa: CSVDQGRETQYF
cdr3_nt: TGCAGCGTTGATCAGGGGAGAGAGACCCAGTACTTC

clone_size: many
d_call: TRBD1
cdr3_length: 14
j_call: TRBJ1-2
v_call: TRBV12-3/TRBV12-4
cdr3_aa: CASRNEGQTNGYTF
cdr3_nt: TGTGCCAGCAGGAACGAGGGACAGACAAATGGCTACACCTTC

clone_size: many
d_call: -
cdr3_length: 13
j_call: TRBJ1-1
v_call: TRBV24-1
cdr3_aa: CATSAKGWTEAFF
cdr3_nt: TGTGCCACCAGTGCTAAGGGGTGGACTGAAGCTTTCTTT

clone_size: many
d_call: TRBD2
cdr3_length: 18
j_call: TRBJ2-5
v_call: TRBV12-3/TRBV12-4
cdr3_aa: CASSPLLAGGPPVETQYF
cdr3_nt: TGTGCCAGCAGTCCCCTACTAGCGGGGGGGCCCCCGGTAGAGACCCAGTACTTC